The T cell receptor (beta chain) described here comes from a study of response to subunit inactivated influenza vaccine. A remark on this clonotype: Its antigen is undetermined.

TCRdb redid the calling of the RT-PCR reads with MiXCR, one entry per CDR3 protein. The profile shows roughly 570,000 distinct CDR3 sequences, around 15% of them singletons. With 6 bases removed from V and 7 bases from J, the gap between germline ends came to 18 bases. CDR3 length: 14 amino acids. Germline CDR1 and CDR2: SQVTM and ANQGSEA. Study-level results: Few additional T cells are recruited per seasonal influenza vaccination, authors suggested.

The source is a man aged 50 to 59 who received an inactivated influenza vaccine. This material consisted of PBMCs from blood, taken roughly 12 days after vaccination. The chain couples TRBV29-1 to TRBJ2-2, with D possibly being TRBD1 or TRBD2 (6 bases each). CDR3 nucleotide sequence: TGCAGCGTGGTTGTGGGGGGCTCGTTCGGGGAGCTGTTTTTT. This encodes CSVVVGGSFGELFF.